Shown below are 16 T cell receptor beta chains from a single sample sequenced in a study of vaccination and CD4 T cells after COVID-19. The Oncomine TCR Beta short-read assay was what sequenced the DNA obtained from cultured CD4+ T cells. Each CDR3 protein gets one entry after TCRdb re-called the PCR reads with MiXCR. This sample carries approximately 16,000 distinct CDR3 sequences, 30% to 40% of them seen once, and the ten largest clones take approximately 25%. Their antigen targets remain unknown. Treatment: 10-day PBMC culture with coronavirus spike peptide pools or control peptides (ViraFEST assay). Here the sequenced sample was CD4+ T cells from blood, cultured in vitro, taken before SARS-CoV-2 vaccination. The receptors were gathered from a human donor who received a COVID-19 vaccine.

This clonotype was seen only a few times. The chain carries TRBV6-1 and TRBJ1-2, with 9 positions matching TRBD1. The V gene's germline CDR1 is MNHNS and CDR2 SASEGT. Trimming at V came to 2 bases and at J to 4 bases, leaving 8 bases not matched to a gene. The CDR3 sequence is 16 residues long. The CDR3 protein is CASSEFVTGGSYGYTF. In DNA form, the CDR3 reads TGTGCCAGCAGTGAATTCGTGACAGGGGGGAGCTATGGCTACACCTTC.

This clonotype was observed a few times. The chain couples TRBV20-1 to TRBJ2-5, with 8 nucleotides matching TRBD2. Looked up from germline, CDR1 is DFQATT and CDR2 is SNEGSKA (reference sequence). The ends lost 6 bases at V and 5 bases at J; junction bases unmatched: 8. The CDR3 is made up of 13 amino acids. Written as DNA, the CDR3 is TGCAGTGCCGTCATAGCGGGAAGGGAGACCCAGTACTTC. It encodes CSAVIAGRETQYF.

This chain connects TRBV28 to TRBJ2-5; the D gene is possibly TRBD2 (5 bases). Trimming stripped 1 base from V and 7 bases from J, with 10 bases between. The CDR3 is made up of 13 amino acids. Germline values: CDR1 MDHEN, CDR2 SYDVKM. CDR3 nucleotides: TGTGCCAGCAGTTTATTAGGAGAGGGGACCCAGTACTTC. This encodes CASSLLGEGTQYF.

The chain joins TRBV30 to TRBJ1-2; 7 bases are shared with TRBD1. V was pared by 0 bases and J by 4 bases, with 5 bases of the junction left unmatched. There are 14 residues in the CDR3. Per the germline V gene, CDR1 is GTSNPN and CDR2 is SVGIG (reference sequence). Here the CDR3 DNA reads TGTGCCTGGAGTGTACAGGGACAGACCTATGGCTACACCTTC. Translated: CAWSVQGQTYGYTF.

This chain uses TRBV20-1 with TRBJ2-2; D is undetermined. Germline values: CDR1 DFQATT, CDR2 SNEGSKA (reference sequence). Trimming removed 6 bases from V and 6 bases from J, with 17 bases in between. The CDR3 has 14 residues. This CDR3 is CSAERRSRSGELFF. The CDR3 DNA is TGCAGTGCGGAGAGGCGAAGCAGGTCCGGGGAGCTGTTTTTT.

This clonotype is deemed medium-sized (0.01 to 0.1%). The CDR3 DNA reads TGTGCCAGCAGCGGTACAATAGCCTCCGCCCACGAGCAGTACTTC. Its translation is CASSGTIASAHEQYF. V gene TRBV7-9 combines with J gene TRBJ2-7; D is uncertain. Trimming left V 5 bases short and J 5 bases short, with 19 bases between. Germline V gene lookup returns CDR1 SEHNR and CDR2 FQNEAQ (reference sequence). This CDR3 has 15 residues.

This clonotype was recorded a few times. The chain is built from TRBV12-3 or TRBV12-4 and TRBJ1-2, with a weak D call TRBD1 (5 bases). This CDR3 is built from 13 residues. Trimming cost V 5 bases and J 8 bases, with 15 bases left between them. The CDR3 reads CASSRPPREGYTF. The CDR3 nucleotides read TGTGCCAGCAGTAGACCACCCAGGGAGGGCTACACCTTC.

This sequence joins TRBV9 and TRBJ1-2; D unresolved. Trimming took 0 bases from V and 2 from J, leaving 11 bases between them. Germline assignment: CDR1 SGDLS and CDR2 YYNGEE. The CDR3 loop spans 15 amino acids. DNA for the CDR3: TGTGCCAGCAGCGTAGGGCCGGACGGAAACTATGGCTACACCTTC. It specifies CASSVGPDGNYGYTF.

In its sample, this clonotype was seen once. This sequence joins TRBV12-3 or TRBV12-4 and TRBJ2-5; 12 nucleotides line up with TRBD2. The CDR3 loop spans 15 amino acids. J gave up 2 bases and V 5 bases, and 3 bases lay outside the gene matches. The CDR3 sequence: CASSRTSGAQETQYF. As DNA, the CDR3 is TGTGCCAGCAGTCGGACTAGCGGGGCTCAAGAGACCCAGTACTTC.

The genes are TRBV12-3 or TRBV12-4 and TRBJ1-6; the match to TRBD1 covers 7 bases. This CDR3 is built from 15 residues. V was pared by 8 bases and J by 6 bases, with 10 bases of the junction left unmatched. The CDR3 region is CASLPAGQINSPLHF. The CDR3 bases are TGTGCCAGCCTACCCGCGGGACAGATTAATTCACCCCTCCACTTT.

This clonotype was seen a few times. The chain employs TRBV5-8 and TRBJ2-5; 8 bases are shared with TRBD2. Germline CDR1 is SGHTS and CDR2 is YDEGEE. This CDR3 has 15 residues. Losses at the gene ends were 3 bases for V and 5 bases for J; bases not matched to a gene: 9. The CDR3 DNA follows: TGTGCCAGCAGCTCCCCCGGGGGGGGTCACGAGACCCAGTACTTC. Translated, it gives CASSSPGGGHETQYF.

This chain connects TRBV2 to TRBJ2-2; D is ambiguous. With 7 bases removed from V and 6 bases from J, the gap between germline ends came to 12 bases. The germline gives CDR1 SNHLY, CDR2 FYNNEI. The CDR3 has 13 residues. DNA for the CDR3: TGTGCCAGCACCAAGGACCCCTCCGGGGAGCTGTTTTTT. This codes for CASTKDPSGELFF.

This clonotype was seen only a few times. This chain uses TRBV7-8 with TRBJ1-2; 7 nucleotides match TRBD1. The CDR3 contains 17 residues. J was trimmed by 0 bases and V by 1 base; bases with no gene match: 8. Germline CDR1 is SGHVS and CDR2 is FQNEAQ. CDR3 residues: CASSLGRGQTSNYGYTF. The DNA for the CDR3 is TGTGCCAGCAGCTTAGGGAGGGGACAGACATCTAACTATGGCTACACCTTC.

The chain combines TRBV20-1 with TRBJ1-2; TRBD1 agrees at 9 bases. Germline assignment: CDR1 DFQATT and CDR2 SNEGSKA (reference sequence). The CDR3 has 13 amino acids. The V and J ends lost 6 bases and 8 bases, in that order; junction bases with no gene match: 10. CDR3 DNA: TGCAGTGCCTTGACAGGGGGTATGAGCGGCTACACCTTC. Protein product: CSALTGGMSGYTF.

CDR3 nucleotide sequence: TGTGCCAGCAGCCGGGACAGTGGAGACCAGCCCCAGCATTTT. Protein sequence: CASSRDSGDQPQHF. The chain joins TRBV7-9 to TRBJ1-5; 7 bases agree with TRBD1. CDR3 length: 14 residues. With 5 bases clipped from V and 7 bases from J, the junction kept 8 bases outside the gene matches. Looked up from germline, CDR1 is SEHNR and CDR2 is FQNEAQ (reference sequence).

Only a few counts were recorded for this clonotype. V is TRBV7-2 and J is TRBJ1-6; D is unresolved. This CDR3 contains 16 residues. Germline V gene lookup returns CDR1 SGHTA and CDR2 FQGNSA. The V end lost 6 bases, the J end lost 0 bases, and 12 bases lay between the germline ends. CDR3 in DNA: TGTGCCAGCAGATTCGACACCGCCTCCTATAATTCACCCCTCCACTTT. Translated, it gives CASRFDTASYNSPLHF. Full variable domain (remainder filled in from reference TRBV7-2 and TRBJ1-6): GAGVSQSPSNKVTEKGKDVELRCDPISGHTALYWYRQSLGQGLEFLIYFQGNSAPDKSGLPSDRFSAERTGGSVSTLTIQRTQQEDSAVYLCASRFDTASYNSPLHFGNGTRLTVT.